Detailed here is one TCR beta chain. What this receptor recognizes is not known. Per-base qualities were not stored, and no clone one base away is much larger. CDR1 and CDR2 are read off the germline V gene as SGHNT and YENEEA. Relative to germline, V is 4 bases shorter and J is 2 bases shorter, with 12 bases between their ends. From its cysteine to its phenylalanine, the CDR3 spans 15 amino acids. Solely the CDR3 DNA is kept, with 45 bases framed from the first base. The CDR3 regions of human TCRbeta chains were analyzed by immunosequencing. The original pipeline was this. Repertoire TCRs were checked for matches against a reference library of SARS-CoV-2-specific TCRs that had been generated using the MIRA antigen-specificity platform. Breadth meant the fraction of unique TCRs that were SARS-CoV-2-associated, whereas depth meant the fraction of total T cells that were SARS-CoV-2-associated. Each spike-specific TCR was assigned to its reactive spike region and to a CD4 or CD8 class using the MIRA data. Log10-transformed breadth and depth values were compared by one-way ANOVA with Sidak's multiple comparisons tests. Entries here come from immuneACCESS through TCRdb and include only in-frame sequences with V and J called. Some clones fail to appear in such tables; in the studies checked, an unresolved V gene covers under half of the shortfall, and the cause of the remainder is unknown. That table is the source of V, J and clone size, and D and trimming were worked out from the DNA. The sample table records tens of thousands of clones; approximately 83% of these occur just once. The ten largest clones capture 12% of the sample.

The data belong to a study of T cell responses to AZD1222 COVID-19 vaccine (dated by TCRdb to about 2021). At the level of the whole study: TCR sequencing covered roughly 230 trial participants: 200 to 210 given two doses of AZD1222 and 26 given two doses of MenACWY control vaccine. Trial participants were enrolled into age subgroups of 18-55, 56-69 and 70-plus years, which contained around 150, 29 and 61 TCR-sequenced participants, respectively. The research as a whole found: Reportedly, almost half of the unique spike-specific TCRs recognized epitopes lying outside the regions that are mutated in the B.1.351 and B.1.1.7 variants. The 56-69-year group was small, and its depth increase did not reach significance, likely because of low power. Vaccine-associated CD4 TCRs spanned the whole spike protein, with dominant responses in regions 160-218 and 743-854. Conclusions about previously exposed vaccinees are limited, since just five or six AZD1222 recipients were seropositive for SARS-CoV-2 at baseline. After two AZD1222 doses, both the breadth and the depth of spike-specific TCRs were significantly higher than at day 0 and than in MenACWY recipients. No day 14 peak-response samples were available, so repertoires were characterized only after the peak T cell response. Participants were mostly white British and included more females than males, and it was suggested by the authors that clonal diversity may have been underestimated.

The sample's time point label is to be understood as: about 28 days (+/-7) after the second vaccine dose. Because spike-specific TCR depth and breadth did not differ between the two schedules, AZD1222 recipients who got a second dose at roughly 4 weeks were pooled with those who got a second dose at roughly 12 weeks. The vaccinee samples were drawn from two UK trials, COV001 and COV002, one of which was a single-blind randomized controlled phase 2/3 trial testing AZD1222 (ChAdOx1 nCoV-19) in healthy adults. For TCRbeta chain sequencing, PBMC samples were collected from trial participants at day 0 and at day 28 after the second dose.

The sequence derives from an adult who received the AZD1222 COVID-19 vaccine. The source was peripheral blood, collected 28 days after the second AZD1222 dose. The rearrangement combines TRBV11-3 with TRBJ2-1, with a weak D call of TRBD2 (6 bases match). The CDR3 protein is CASSSGRSAYNEQFF. The nucleotides read TGTGCCAGCAGCTCCGGGAGATCCGCCTACAATGAGCAGTTCTTC.